This TCR beta chain came from a study of T-cell reconstitution after alpha-beta-depleted transplantation in children. Germline V gives CDR1 MNHEY, CDR2 SVGEGT. V lost 2 bases and J lost 4; bases outside the gene matches: 10. The CDR3 spans 17 residues. Preparation of the TCRbeta library used unique molecular identifiers. TCRdb independently ran MiXCR on the PCR reads; one entry per CDR3 protein. The table records approximately 520,000 distinct CDR3 sequences, over 25% of them present only once. The sequence was obtained from a human donor who donated a stem cell graft to a child with aplastic anemia. V usage is TRBV6-2 or TRBV6-3 and J usage is TRBJ2-1; 8 bases are shared with TRBD2. This material consisted of PBMCs from the stem cell graft donor, taken from the stem cell graft. In nucleotides, the CDR3 is TGTGCCAGCAGTTACCCCCTAGCGGGCAACCTTTACAATGAGCAGTTCTTC. Amino acids: CASSYPLAGNLYNEQFF.